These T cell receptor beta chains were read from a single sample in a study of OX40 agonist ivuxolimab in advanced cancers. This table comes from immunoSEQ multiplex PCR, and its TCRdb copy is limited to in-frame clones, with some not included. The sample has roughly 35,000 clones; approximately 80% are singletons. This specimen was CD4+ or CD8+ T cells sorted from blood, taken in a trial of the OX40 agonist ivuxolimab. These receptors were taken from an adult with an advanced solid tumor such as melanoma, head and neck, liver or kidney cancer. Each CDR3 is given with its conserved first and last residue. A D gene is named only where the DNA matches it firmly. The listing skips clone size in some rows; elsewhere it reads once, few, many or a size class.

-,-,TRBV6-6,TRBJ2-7,TGTGCCATTGAGAGGGCCGGCGAGCAGTACTTC,CAIERAGEQYF
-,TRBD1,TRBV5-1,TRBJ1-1,TGCGCCAGCAGCTTGGCCGTCACAGGGGGCAATGCTTTCTTT,CASSLAVTGGNAFF
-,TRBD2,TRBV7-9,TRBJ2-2,TGTGCCAGCAGCTATGGACTAGCGGGGTGGGACACCGGGGAGCTGTTTTTT,CASSYGLAGWDTGELFF
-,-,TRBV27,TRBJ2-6,TGTGCCAGCAGTTGGGAAGGGCCCCTCCTCTCTGGGGCCAACGTCCTGACTTTC,CASSWEGPLLSGANVLTF
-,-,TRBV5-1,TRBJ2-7,TGCGCCAGCAGCCGAGGGGCGGGGGCCTCCTACGAGCAGTACTTC,CASSRGAGASYEQYF
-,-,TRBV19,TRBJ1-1,TGTGCCAGTAGCCCGCAGGCCCTGAACACTGAAGCTTTCTTT,CASSPQALNTEAFF
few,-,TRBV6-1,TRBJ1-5,TGTGCCAGCAGTGAAGAATGGAGCAATCAGCCCCAGCATTTT,CASSEEWSNQPQHF
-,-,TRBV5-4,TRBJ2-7,TGTGCCAGCAGCTTGAAGGAAAACCCCTACGAGCAGTACTTC,CASSLKENPYEQYF
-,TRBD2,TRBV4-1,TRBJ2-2,TGCGCCAGCAGCCATTTTAGCGGGGGGGCCCCCGGGGAGCTGTTTTTT,CASSHFSGGAPGELFF
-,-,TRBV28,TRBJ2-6,TGTGCCAGCAGTACCGGATACTCTGGGGCCAACGTCCTGACTTTC,CASSTGYSGANVLTF
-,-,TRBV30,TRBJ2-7,TGTGCCTGCTCGGGAGCCTACGAGCAGTACTTC,CACSGAYEQYF
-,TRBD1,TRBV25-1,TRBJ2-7,TGTGCCAGCAGTCCCGGGACAGCGACCTACGAGCAGTACTTC,CASSPGTATYEQYF
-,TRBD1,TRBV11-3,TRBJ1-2,TGTGCCAGCAGCCCACAGGGGAACTATGGCTACACCTTC,CASSPQGNYGYTF
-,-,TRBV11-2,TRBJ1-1,TGTGCCAGCAGCTTAGAGCCGGGGATGAACACTGAAGCTTTCTTT,CASSLEPGMNTEAFF
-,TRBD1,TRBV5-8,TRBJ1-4,TGTGCCAGCAGCGTAGGACAGGGACCTGAAAAACTGTTTTTT,CASSVGQGPEKLFF
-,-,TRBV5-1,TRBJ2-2,TGCGCCAGCAGCTTCTTAGGGGCCGCCGGGGAGCTGTTTTTT,CASSFLGAAGELFF
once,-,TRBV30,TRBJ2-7,TGTGCCTGGAGTGTAGTAAGTCCCCCTTACGAGCAGTACTTC,CAWSVVSPPYEQYF
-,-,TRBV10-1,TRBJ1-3,TGCGCCAGCAGTGAGGATAGAGCCTCTGGAAACACCATATATTTT,CASSEDRASGNTIYF
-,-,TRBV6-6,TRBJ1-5,TGTGCCAGCAGTTACTCATCAGGGTTGGGTCAGCCCCAGCATTTT,CASSYSSGLGQPQHF
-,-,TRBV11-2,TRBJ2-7,TGTGCCAGCAGCTTAGGGGGCCTTTACGAGCAGTACTTC,CASSLGGLYEQYF
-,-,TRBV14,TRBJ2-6,TGTGCCAGCAGCCATTCAGGGCCTGGGGCCAACGTCCTGACTTTC,CASSHSGPGANVLTF
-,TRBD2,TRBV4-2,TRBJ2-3,TGTGCCAGCAGCCAAGGGCAAATGACTAGCGGGGGGCCAGATACGCAGTATTTT,CASSQGQMTSGGPDTQYF
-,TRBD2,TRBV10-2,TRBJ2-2,TGCGCCAGCACCCCGGGACTAGCGGCTCCCGGGGAGCTGTTTTTT,CASTPGLAAPGELFF
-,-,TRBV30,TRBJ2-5,TGTGCCTGGAGTCCGTCTCTCCGGGAGACCCAGTACTTC,CAWSPSLRETQYF
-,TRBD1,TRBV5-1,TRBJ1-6,TGCGCCAGCAGCTTGGGAGACAGGGTCGCCAACCTCTATAATTCACCCCTCCACTTT,CASSLGDRVANLYNSPLHF
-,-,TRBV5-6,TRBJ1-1,TGTGCCAGCAGCTTGGTGACAGTTGAAGCTTTCTTT,CASSLVTVEAFF
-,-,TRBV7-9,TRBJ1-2,TGTGCCAGCAGCTCTCGAGGGGACGGCTACACCTTC,CASSSRGDGYTF
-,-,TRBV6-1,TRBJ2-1,TGTGCCAGCAGTGAAGGGAACGTAGGGGAGCAGTTCTTC,CASSEGNVGEQFF